This passage covers 23 T cell receptor beta chains from one sample sequenced in a study of T cell changes during pregnancy in multiple sclerosis. Profiled with immunoSEQ multiplex PCR; TCRdb holds only in-frame clones, not every one. Seen here are about 70,000 clones, around nine tenths observed once, and the top ten hold approximately 2.1%. Here the sequenced sample was peripheral blood, taken in the second trimester of pregnancy. All receptors come from a female donor in good health, enrolled as a control in a pregnancy study.

The V and J genes are TRBV5-6 and TRBJ1-3; the D gene is possibly TRBD1 (5 bases). Trimming took 4 bases from V and 4 from J, leaving 18 bases between them. Germline CDR1 SGHDT, CDR2 YYEEEE. This CDR3 is built from 16 residues. CDR3 coding DNA: TGTGCCAGCAGCCTTGGGGCCCCAATCCCCGGAAACACCATATATTTT. It yields the protein CASSLGAPIPGNTIYF.

The chain has TRBV28 and TRBJ2-7; a weak D match, TRBD2 (6 bases). Trimming removed 4 bases at V and 2 bases at J, with 12 bases between. The CDR3 length is 14 residues. CDR1 is MDHEN and CDR2 is SYDVKM in the germline V gene. The CDR3 here is CASSSGVPTYEQYF. The CDR3 coding sequence is TGTGCCAGCAGTTCGGGAGTTCCTACCTACGAGCAGTACTTC.

The genes are TRBV7-9 and TRBJ2-2; possible D gene TRBD2, 7 bases. Germline CDR1 reads SEHNR; CDR2 reads FQNEAQ (reference sequence). Trimming removed 0 bases from V and 4 bases from J, with 12 bases in between. This CDR3 comprises 16 residues. CDR3 residues: CASSLARGALTGELFF. The CDR3 DNA follows: TGTGCCAGCAGCTTAGCACGGGGGGCTCTCACCGGGGAGCTGTTTTTT.

This chain connects TRBV11-2 to TRBJ2-1, with 14 bases lining up with TRBD2. With V trimmed by 5 bases and J by 7 bases, 4 bases remained unmatched. Germline-derived CDR1 and CDR2 are SGHAT and FQNNGV. The CDR3 has 15 amino acids. In DNA form, the CDR3 reads TGTGCCAGCAGCCTGGGACTAGCGGGGGAGAATGAGCAGTTCTTC. Protein product: CASSLGLAGENEQFF.

The chain employs TRBV19 and TRBJ1-1; 7 bases are a match to TRBD1. Germline V gene data show CDR1 as LNHDA and CDR2 as SQIVND (reference sequence). The CDR3 contains 13 residues. V lost 7 bases, J lost 4 bases, and 6 bases stayed unmatched. Written as DNA, the CDR3 is TGTGCCAGTAAGTACAGGGGAGGCACTGAAGCTTTCTTT. It yields the protein CASKYRGGTEAFF.

This clone was counted only a few times. The chain links TRBV10-3 to TRBJ1-6; TRBD1 matches 7 bases. Germline CDR1 and CDR2: ENHRY and SYGVKD. The CDR3 consists of 13 residues. J was trimmed by 8 bases and V by 6 bases; bases with no gene match: 4. The CDR3 DNA reads TGTGCCATCAGAGACAGGGTGGATTCACCCCTCCACTTT. This translates into CAIRDRVDSPLHF.

The chain is built from TRBV28 and TRBJ2-3; 7 nucleotides match TRBD2. The CDR3 is 14 residues long. Germline V lookup: CDR1 MDHEN, CDR2 SYDVKM. Unmatched junction bases numbered 8, after V lost 5 bases and J lost 6 bases. The CDR3 loop is CASSLGTIRDTQYF. CDR3 bases: TGTGCCAGCAGTCTAGGGACTATCAGGGATACGCAGTATTTT.

This clone was found once. The chain joins TRBV7-9 to TRBJ1-5; D is perhaps TRBD1 (6 bases). In germline, CDR1 is SEHNR, CDR2 FQNEAQ (reference sequence). The length of the CDR3 is 14 residues. Trimming shortened V by 3 bases and J by 1 base, and 7 bases separated the two germline ends. As DNA, the CDR3 is TGTGCCAGCAGCTTCCAGGGGAGCAATCAGCCCCAGCATTTT. Translation gives CASSFQGSNQPQHF.

The V call is TRBV5-1, the J call TRBJ1-6; D may be TRBD1 (5 bases). The V and J ends lost 0 bases and 9 bases respectively, with 10 bases between them. Germline V gene lookup returns CDR1 SGHRS and CDR2 YFSETQ. This CDR3 region has 14 residues. The CDR3 is CASSLGGRGSPLHF. In DNA form, the CDR3 reads TGCGCCAGCAGCTTGGGGGGGAGGGGTTCACCCCTCCACTTT.

The V call is TRBV4-2, the J call TRBJ2-5; 11 bases are a match to TRBD2. After removal of 2 bases from V and 2 bases from J, the junction contained 7 bases not matched to a gene. CDR1 LGHNA and CDR2 YNFKEQ come from the germline V gene. CDR3 length: 17 residues. CDR3 sequence (DNA): TGTGCCAGCAGCCAAACTGCTAGCGGGGGGAGTCAAGAGACCCAGTACTTC. As protein: CASSQTASGGSQETQYF.

The rearrangement links TRBV7-8 to TRBJ2-1, with TRBD2 identical over 10 bases. The CDR3 consists of 16 residues. The germline V gene encodes CDR1 SGHVS and CDR2 FQNEAQ. Trimming cost V 1 base and J 6 bases; bases outside gene matches: 6. The CDR3 spells CASSLVRAGGVNEQFF. CDR3 sequence (DNA): TGTGCCAGCAGCTTAGTGCGAGCGGGGGGGGTCAATGAGCAGTTCTTC.

The V and J genes are TRBV9 and TRBJ1-1; TRBD1 aligns across 8 bases. CDR1 is SGDLS and CDR2 is YYNGEE in the germline V gene. Trimming cost V 4 bases and J 4 bases; bases outside gene matches: 9. CDR3 size: 15 residues. In nucleotides, the CDR3 is TGTGCCAGCAGCCCCTACCAGGGGGCTCGCACTGAAGCTTTCTTT. Translating it yields CASSPYQGARTEAFF.

V is TRBV7-2 and J is TRBJ2-5; 11 bases map to TRBD2. CDR1 SGHTA and CDR2 FQGNSA come from the germline V gene. The trim removed 3 bases at V and 5 bases at J, leaving 5 bases unmatched. The CDR3 covers 15 residues. CDR3 bases: TGTGCCAGCAGCTTCCGACTAGCGGGGCGCGAGACCCAGTACTTC. It yields the protein CASSFRLAGRETQYF.

V and J are TRBV18 and TRBJ2-6; D is possibly TRBD1 (7 bases). Germline loops: CDR1 KGHSH, CDR2 LQKENI. Trimming left V 3 bases short and J 2 bases short, with 14 bases between. This CDR3 is built from 17 residues. The DNA of the CDR3 is TGTGCCAGCTCACCCCGGGAGACAGGGACTGGGGCCAACGTCCTGACTTTC. Protein product: CASSPRETGTGANVLTF.

The chain uses TRBV6-1 and TRBJ2-1; 9 bases are a match to TRBD1. The CDR3 covers 13 residues. Germline lookup yields CDR1 MNHNS and CDR2 SASEGT. Germline trimming cut 7 bases from V and 8 bases from J; bases unmatched to any gene: 6. The CDR3 DNA follows: TGTGCCAGCACCGGGACAGGGTTGCATGAGCAGTTCTTC. This sequence encodes CASTGTGLHEQFF.

The DNA for the CDR3 is TGTGCCAGCAGCTCCCCTCGGGCGGGTGAGCAGTTCTTC. Its protein product is CASSSPRAGEQFF. V gene TRBV7-9 combines with J gene TRBJ2-1, with D perhaps TRBD2 (5 bases). This CDR3 contains 13 residues. Germline V lookup: CDR1 SEHNR, CDR2 FQNEAQ (reference sequence). Trimming took 4 bases from V and 9 from J, leaving 13 bases between them.

This chain links TRBV5-4 with TRBJ2-6; 7 positions match TRBD1. CDR1 is SGHNT, CDR2 YYREEE, per germline (reference sequence). J gave up 1 base and V 3 bases, and 7 bases lay outside the gene matches. This CDR3 region has 17 residues. In nucleotides, the CDR3 is TGTGCCAGCAGCTCCGGACAGGCTTTGTCTGGGGCCAACGTCCTGACTTTC. This codes for CASSSGQALSGANVLTF. The full variable domain, in which reference TRBV5-4 and TRBJ2-6 provide the parts outside the CDR3, is ETGVTQSPTHLIKTRGQQVTLRCSSQSGHNTVSWYQQALGQGPQFIFQYYREEENGRGNFPPRFSGLQFPNYSSELNVNALELDDSALYLCASSSGQALSGANVLTFGAGSRLTVL.

CDR3 DNA: TGTGCCAGCAGCTATGACAGGGGCCCCTACAATGAGCAGTTCTTC. Translated: CASSYDRGPYNEQFF. V is TRBV7-2 and J is TRBJ2-1; 8 bases align to TRBD1. This CDR3 contains 15 residues. The junction had 4 bases not matched to a gene; V was cut back by 4 bases and J by 2 bases. The V gene's germline CDR1 is SGHTA and CDR2 FQGNSA.

CDR3 region: CASMPGIFSNQPQHF. The CDR3 nucleotides read TGTGCCAGCATGCCCGGGATTTTTAGCAATCAGCCCCAGCATTTT. The rearrangement joins TRBV5-4 to TRBJ1-5; D call uncertain. With 6 bases removed from V and 0 bases from J, the gap between germline ends came to 13 bases. The CDR3 runs 15 residues. Germline V lookup: CDR1 SGHNT, CDR2 YYREEE (reference sequence).

CDR3 region: CASSEGLAGTYEQYF. The DNA for the CDR3 is TGTGCCAGCAGTGAGGGACTAGCGGGGACCTACGAGCAGTACTTC. This rearrangement joins TRBV5-4 to TRBJ2-7, with 13 nucleotides matching TRBD2. The CDR3 spans 15 residues. The V gene end was trimmed by 5 bases and the J gene end by 2 bases; junction bases not matched to a gene: 4. Germline loops: CDR1 SGHNT, CDR2 YYREEE (reference sequence).

The chain employs TRBV5-1 and TRBJ2-7; 15 bases align to TRBD2. The CDR3 runs 15 residues. V was pared by 4 bases and J by 4 bases, with 3 bases of the junction left unmatched. Germline lookup yields CDR1 SGHRS and CDR2 YFSETQ. CDR3 protein: CASSRTSGGAYEQYF. The DNA for the CDR3 is TGCGCCAGCAGCCGGACTAGCGGGGGGGCTTACGAGCAGTACTTC.

The rearrangement links TRBV7-2 to TRBJ1-1, with 7 nucleotides matching TRBD1. Germline V gives CDR1 SGHTA, CDR2 FQGNSA. The V gene end was trimmed by 6 bases and the J gene end by 3 bases; junction bases not matched to a gene: 16. The CDR3 is 17 amino acids. CDR3 sequence reads: CASRVRSTGASYTEAFF. The CDR3 coding sequence is TGTGCCAGCAGGGTGAGGTCCACAGGGGCCTCTTACACTGAAGCTTTCTTT.

The chain uses TRBV7-2 and TRBJ2-3; no clear D gene. Per germline, CDR1 SGHTA and CDR2 FQGNSA. The ends were cut back, 2 bases at V and 3 bases at J, with 15 bases in the middle. The CDR3 contains 16 residues. The CDR3 sequence: CASSLRLGPRTDTQYF. CDR3 coding DNA: TGTGCCAGCAGCTTAAGGTTGGGCCCCCGGACAGATACGCAGTATTTT.